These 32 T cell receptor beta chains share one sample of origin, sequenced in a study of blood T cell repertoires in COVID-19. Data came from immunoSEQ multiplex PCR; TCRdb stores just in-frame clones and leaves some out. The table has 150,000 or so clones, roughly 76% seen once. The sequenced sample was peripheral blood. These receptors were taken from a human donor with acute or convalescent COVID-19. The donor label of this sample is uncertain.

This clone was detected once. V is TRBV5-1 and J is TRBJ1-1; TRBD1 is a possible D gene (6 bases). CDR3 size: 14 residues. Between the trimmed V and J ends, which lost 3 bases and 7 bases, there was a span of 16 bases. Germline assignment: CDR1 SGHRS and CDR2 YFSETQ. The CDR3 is CASSWVSQGNEAFF. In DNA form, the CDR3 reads TGCGCCAGCAGCTGGGTATCACAGGGAAATGAAGCTTTCTTT.

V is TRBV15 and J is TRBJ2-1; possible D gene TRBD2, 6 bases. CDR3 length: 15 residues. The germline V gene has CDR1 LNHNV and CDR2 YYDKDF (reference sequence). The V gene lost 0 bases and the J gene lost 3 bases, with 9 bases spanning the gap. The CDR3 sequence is CATSRDGGNYNEQFF. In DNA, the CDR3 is TGTGCCACCAGCAGAGATGGGGGGAACTACAATGAGCAGTTCTTC.

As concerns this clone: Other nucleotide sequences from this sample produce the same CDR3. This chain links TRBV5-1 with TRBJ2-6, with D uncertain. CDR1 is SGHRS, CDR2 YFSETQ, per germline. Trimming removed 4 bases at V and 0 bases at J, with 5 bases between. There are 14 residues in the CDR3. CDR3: CASSLPSGANVLTF. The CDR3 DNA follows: TGCGCCAGCAGCCTTCCCTCTGGGGCCAACGTCCTGACTTTC.

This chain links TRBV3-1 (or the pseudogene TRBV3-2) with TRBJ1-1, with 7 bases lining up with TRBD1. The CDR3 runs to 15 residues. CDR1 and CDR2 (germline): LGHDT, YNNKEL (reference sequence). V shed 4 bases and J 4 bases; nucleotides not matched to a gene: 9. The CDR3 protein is CASSPAQGQGTEAFF. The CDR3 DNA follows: TGTGCCAGCAGCCCGGCACAGGGGCAAGGCACTGAAGCTTTCTTT.

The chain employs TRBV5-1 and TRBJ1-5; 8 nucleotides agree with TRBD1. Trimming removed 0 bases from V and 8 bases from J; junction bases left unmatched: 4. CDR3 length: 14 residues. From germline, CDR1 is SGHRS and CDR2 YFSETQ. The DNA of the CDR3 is TGCGCCAGCAGCTTGGAGCCAGGGGGCAAGCCCCAGCATTTT. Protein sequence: CASSLEPGGKPQHF.

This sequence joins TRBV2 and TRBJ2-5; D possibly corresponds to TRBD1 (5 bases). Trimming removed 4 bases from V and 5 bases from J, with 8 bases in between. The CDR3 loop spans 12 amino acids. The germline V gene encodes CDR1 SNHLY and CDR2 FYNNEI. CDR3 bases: TGTGCCAGCAGTGGGGGCCGGGAGACCCAGTACTTC. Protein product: CASSGGRETQYF.

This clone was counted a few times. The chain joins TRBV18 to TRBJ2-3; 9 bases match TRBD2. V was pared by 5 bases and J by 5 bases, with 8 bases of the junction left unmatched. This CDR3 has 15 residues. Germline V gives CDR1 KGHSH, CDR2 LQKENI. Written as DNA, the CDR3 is TGTGCCAGCTCATCGTTGGGACTAGCTGTAGATACGCAGTATTTT. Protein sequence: CASSSLGLAVDTQYF.

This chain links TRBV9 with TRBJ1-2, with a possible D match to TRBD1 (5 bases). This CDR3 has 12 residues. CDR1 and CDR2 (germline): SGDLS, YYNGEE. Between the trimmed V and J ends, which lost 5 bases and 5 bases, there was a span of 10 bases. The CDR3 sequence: CASRSSGYGYTF. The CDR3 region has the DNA TGTGCCAGCAGGTCTTCAGGGTATGGCTACACCTTC. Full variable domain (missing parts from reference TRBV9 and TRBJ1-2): DSGVTQTPKHLITATGQRVTLRCSPRSGDLSVYWYQQSLDQGLQFLIQYYNGEERAKGNILERFSAQQFPDLHSELNLSSLELGDSALYFCASRSSGYGYTFGSGTRLTVV.

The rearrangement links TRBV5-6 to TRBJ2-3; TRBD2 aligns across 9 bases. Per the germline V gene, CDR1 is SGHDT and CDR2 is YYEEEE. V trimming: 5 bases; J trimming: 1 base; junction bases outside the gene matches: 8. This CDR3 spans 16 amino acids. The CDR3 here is CASSLLERGGTDTQYF. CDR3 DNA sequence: TGTGCCAGCAGTCTCTTAGAGCGGGGGGGCACAGATACGCAGTATTTT.

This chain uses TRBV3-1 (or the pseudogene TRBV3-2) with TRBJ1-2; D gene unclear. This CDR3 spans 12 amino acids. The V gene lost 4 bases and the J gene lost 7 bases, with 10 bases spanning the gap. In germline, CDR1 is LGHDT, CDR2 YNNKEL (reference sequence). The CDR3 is CASSPGSVGYTF. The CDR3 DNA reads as TGTGCCAGCAGCCCCGGGTCGGTTGGCTACACCTTC.

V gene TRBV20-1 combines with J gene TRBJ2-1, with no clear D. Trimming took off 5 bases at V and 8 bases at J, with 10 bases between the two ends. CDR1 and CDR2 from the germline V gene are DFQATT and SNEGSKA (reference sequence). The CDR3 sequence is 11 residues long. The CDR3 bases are TGCAGTGCTGACCGCGGCTATGAGCAGTTCTTC. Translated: CSADRGYEQFF.

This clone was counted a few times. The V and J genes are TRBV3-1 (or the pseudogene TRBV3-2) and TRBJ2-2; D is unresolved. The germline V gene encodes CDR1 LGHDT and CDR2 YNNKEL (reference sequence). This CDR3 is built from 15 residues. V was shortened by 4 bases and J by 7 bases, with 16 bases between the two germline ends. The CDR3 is CASSLKRQLGGELFF. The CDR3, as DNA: TGTGCCAGCAGCCTTAAGAGGCAGTTGGGCGGGGAGCTGTTTTTT.

CDR3 bases: TGTGCCAGCTCACCAGCGGCTAGCGGGGGGAGAGATACGCAGTATTTT. This translates into CASSPAASGGRDTQYF. The chain combines TRBV18 with TRBJ2-3; TRBD2 matches at 11 bases. From germline, CDR1 is KGHSH and CDR2 LQKENI. The length of the CDR3 is 16 residues. V lost 2 bases, J lost 5 bases, and 6 bases stayed unmatched.

CDR3: CASSPQGVHIQYF. Written as DNA, the CDR3 is TGTGCCAGCTCACCCCAGGGTGTACACATTCAGTACTTC. This chain joins TRBV18 and TRBJ2-4; possible D gene TRBD1, 5 bases. V was cut by 3 bases and J by 8 bases, with 11 bases left in between. CDR3 length equals 13 residues. Germline assignment: CDR1 KGHSH and CDR2 LQKENI.

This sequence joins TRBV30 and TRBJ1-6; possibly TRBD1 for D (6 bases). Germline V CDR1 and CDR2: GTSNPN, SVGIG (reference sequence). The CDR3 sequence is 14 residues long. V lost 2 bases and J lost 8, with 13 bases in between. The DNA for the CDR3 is TGTGCCTGGAGTTTGGGGCAGGGGTATTCACCCCTCCACTTT. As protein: CAWSLGQGYSPLHF.

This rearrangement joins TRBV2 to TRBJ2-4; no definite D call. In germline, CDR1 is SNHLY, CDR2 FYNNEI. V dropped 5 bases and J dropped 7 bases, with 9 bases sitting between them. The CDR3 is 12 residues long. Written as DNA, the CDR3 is TGTGCCAGCAGTTCTATAGAGAACATTCAGTACTTC. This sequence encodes CASSSIENIQYF.

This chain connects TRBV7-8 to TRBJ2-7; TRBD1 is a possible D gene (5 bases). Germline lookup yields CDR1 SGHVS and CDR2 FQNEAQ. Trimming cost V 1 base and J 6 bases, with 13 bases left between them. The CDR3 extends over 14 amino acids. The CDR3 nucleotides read TGTGCCAGCAGCTTAGGAGACAGCCTCCTCGAGCAGTACTTC. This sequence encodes CASSLGDSLLEQYF. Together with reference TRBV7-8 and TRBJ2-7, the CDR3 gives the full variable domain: GAGVSQSPRYKVAKRGQDVALRCDPISGHVSLFWYQQALGQGPEFLTYFQNEAQLDKSGLPSDRFFAERPEGSVSTLKIQRTQQEDSAVYLCASSLGDSLLEQYFGPGTRLTVT.

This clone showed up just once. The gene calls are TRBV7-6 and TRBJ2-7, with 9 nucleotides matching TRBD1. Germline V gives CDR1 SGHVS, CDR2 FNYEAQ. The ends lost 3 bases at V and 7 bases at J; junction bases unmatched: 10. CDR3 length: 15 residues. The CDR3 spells CASSFTPGQGGEQYF. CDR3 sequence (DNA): TGTGCCAGCAGCTTCACCCCGGGACAGGGTGGAGAGCAGTACTTC.

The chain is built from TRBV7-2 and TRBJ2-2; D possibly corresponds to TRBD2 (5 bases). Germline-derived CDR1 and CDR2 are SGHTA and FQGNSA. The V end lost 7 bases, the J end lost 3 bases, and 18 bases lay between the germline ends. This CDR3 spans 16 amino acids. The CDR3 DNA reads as TGTGCCAGCACCCTTCGGAGAGGGCAACACACCGGGGAGCTGTTTTTT. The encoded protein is CASTLRRGQHTGELFF.

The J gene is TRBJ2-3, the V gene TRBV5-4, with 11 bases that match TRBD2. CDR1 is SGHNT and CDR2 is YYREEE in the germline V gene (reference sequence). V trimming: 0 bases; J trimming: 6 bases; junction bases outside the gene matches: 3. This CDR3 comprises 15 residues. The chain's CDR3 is CASSLGPSGGDTQYF. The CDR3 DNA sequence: TGTGCCAGCAGCTTGGGGCCTAGCGGGGGGGATACGCAGTATTTT.

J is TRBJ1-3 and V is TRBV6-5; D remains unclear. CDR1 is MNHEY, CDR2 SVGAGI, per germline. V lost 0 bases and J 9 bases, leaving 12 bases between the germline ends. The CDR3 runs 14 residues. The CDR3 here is CASSYSISPSTIYF. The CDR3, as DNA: TGTGCCAGCAGTTACTCGATAAGTCCTAGCACCATATATTTT.

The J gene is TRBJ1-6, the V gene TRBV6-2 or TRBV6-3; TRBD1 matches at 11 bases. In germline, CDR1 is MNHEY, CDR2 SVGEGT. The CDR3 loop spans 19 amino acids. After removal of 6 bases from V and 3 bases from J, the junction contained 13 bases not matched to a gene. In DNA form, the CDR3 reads TGTGCCAGCAGCCTTACCGGGACAGGGGGAAACTTCTATAATTCACCCCTCCACTTT. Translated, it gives CASSLTGTGGNFYNSPLHF.

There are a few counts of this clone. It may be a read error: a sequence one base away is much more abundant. The CDR3, as DNA: TGTGCCAGCAGTACAGGGATCTATGGCTACACCTTC. It is translated as CASSTGIYGYTF. The chain carries TRBV25-1 and TRBJ1-2; tentative D call: TRBD1 (6 bases). Germline values: CDR1 MGHDK, CDR2 SYGVNS. The CDR3 is 12 amino acids. The V and J ends lost 5 bases and 4 bases respectively, with 8 bases between them.

The CDR3 is CASTSGVGNYGYTF. The CDR3 DNA reads TGTGCCAGCACCTCGGGGGTAGGGAACTATGGCTACACCTTC. V and J are TRBV6-5 and TRBJ1-2, with a weak D call TRBD1 (5 bases). Trimming removed 7 bases at V and 2 bases at J, with 14 bases between. Germline V gene lookup returns CDR1 MNHEY and CDR2 SVGAGI. The CDR3 covers 14 residues.

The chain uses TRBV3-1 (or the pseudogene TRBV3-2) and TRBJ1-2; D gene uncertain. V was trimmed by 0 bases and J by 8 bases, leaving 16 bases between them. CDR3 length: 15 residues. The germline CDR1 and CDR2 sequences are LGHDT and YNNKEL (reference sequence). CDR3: CASSQEWSGIGGYTF. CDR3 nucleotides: TGTGCCAGCAGCCAAGAATGGAGCGGGATTGGAGGCTACACCTTC.

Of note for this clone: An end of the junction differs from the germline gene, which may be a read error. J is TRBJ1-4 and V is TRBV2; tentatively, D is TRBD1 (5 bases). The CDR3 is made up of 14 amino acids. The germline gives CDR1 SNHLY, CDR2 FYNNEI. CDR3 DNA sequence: TGTGCCAGCAGGGAAGGGACTAATAATGAAAAACTGTTTTTT. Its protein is CASREGTNNEKLFF.

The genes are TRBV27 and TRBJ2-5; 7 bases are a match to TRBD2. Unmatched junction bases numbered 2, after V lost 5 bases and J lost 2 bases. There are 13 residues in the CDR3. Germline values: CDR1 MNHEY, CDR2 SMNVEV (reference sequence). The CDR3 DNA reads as TGTGCCAGCAGTCAGCGGGGTCAAGAGACCCAGTACTTC. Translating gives CASSQRGQETQYF.

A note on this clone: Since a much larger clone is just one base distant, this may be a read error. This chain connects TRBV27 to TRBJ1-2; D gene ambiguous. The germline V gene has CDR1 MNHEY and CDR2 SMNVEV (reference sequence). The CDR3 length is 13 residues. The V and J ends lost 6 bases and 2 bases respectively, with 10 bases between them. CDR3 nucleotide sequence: TGTGCCAGCAGGAGGGCGGAGAACTATGGCTACACCTTC. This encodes CASRRAENYGYTF.

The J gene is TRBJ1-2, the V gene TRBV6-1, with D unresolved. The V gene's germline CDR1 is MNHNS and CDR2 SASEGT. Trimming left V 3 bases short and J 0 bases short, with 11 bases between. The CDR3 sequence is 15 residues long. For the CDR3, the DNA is TGTGCCAGCAGTGACCTACCCCCTGCTAACTATGGCTACACCTTC. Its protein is CASSDLPPANYGYTF.

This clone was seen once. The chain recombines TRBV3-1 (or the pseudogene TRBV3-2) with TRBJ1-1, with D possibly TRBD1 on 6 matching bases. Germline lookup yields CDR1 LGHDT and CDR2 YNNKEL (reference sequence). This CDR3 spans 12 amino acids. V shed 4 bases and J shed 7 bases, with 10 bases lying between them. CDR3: CASSPQGVEAFF. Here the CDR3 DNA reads TGTGCCAGCAGCCCACAGGGAGTTGAAGCTTTCTTT.

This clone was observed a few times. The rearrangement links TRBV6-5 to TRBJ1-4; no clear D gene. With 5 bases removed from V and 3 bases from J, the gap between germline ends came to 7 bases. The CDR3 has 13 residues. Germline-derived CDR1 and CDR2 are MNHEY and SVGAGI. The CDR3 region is CASSIDSNEKLFF. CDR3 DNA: TGTGCCAGCAGTATCGACTCTAATGAAAAACTGTTTTTT.

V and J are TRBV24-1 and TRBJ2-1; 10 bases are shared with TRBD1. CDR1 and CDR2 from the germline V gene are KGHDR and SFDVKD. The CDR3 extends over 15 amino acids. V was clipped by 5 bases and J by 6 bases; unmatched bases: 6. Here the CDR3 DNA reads TGTGCCACCAGTGCCCGGGACAGGGGAATCAATGAGCAGTTCTTC. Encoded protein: CATSARDRGINEQFF.